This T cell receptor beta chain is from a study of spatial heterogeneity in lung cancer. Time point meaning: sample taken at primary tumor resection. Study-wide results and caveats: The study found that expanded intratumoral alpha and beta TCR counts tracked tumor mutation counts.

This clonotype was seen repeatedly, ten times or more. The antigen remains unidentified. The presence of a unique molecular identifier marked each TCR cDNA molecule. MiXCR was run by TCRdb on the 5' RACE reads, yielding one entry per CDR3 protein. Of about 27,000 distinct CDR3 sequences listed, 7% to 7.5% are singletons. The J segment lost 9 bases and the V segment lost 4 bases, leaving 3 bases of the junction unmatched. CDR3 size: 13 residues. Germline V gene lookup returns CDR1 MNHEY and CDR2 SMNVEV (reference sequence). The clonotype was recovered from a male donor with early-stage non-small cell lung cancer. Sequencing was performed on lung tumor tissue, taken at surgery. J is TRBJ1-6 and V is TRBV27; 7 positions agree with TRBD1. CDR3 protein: CASSSSGGSPLHF. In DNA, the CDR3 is TGTGCCAGCAGTTCATCAGGGGGTTCACCCCTCCACTTT.